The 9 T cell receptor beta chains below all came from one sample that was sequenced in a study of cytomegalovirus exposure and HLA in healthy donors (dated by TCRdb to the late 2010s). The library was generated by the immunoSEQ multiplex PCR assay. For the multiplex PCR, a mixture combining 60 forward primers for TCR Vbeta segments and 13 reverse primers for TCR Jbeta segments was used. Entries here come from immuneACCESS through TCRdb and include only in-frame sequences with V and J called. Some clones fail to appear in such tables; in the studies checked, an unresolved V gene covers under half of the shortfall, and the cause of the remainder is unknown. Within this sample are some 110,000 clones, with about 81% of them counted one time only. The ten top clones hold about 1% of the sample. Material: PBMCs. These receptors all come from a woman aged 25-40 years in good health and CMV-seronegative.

The CDR3 sequence: CAWSDYHGTGDFYEQYF. CDR3 coding DNA: TGTGCCTGGAGCGACTATCATGGGACAGGGGATTTTTACGAGCAGTACTTC. The rearrangement links TRBV30 to TRBJ2-7, with 10 bases aligning to TRBD1. V gave up 3 bases and J gave up 4 bases; unmatched junction bases: 15. Germline V lookup: CDR1 GTSNPN, CDR2 SVGIG (reference sequence). The CDR3 loop spans 17 amino acids.

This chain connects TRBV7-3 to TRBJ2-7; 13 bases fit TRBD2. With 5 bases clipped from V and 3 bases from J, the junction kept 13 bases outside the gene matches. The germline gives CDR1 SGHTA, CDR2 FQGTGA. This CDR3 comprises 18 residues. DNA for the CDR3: TGTGCCAGCAGCCCCTACGGTCCGGGGACTAGCGGGGTCTACGAGCAGTACTTC. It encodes CASSPYGPGTSGVYEQYF.

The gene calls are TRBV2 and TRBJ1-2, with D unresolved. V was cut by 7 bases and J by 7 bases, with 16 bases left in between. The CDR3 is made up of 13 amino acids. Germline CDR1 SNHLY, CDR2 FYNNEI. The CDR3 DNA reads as TGTGCCAGCATGGGAAGGGAGCCTGGTGGCTACACCTTC. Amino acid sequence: CASMGREPGGYTF.

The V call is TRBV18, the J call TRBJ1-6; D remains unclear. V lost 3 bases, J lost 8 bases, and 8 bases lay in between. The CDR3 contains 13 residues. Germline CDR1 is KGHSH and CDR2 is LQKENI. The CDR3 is CASSPWPYSPLHF. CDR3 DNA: TGTGCCAGCTCACCCTGGCCTTATTCACCCCTCCACTTT.

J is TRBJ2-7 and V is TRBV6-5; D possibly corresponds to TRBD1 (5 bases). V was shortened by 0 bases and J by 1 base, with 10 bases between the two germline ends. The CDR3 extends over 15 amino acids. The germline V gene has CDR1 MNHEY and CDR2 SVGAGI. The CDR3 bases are TGTGCCAGCAGTTACTCGGGGCAGACGTCCTACGAGCAGTACTTC. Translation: CASSYSGQTSYEQYF.

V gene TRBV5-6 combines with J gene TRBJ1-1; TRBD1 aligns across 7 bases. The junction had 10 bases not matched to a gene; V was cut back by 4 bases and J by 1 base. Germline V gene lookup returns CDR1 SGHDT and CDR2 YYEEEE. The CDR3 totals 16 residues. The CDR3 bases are TGTGCCAGCAGCATGATTCCGGGACAGCGGAACACTGAAGCTTTCTTT. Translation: CASSMIPGQRNTEAFF. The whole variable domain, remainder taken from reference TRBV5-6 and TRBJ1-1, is DAGVTQSPTHLIKTRGQQVTLRCSPKSGHDTVSWYQQALGQGPQFIFQYYEEEERQRGNFPDRFSGHQFPNYSSELNVNALLLGDSALYLCASSMIPGQRNTEAFFGQGTRLTVV.

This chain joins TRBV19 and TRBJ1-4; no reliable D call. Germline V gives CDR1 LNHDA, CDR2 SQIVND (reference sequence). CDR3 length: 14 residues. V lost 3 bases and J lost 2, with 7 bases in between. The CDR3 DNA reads TGTGCCAGTAGTATTCAGGCGACTAATGAAAAACTGTTTTTT. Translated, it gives CASSIQATNEKLFF.

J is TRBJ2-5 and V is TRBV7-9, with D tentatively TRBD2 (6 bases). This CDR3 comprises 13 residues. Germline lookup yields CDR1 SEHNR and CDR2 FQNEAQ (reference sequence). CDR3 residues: CSAAGLGGETQYF. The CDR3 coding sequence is TGTTCAGCCGCGGGACTCGGCGGGGAGACCCAGTACTTC. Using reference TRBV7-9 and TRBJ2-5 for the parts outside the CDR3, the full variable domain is DTGVSQNPRHKITKRGQNVTFRCDPISEHNRLYWYRQTLGQGPEFLTYFQNEAQLEKSRLLSDRFSAERPKGSFSTLEIQRTEQGDSAMYLCSAAGLGGETQYFGPGTRLLVL.

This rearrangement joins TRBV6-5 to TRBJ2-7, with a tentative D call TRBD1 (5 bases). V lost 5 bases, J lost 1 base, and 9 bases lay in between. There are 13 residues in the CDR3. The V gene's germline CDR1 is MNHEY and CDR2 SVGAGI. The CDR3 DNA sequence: TGTGCCAGCAGTCCACAGGAATCCTACGAGCAGTACTTC. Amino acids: CASSPQESYEQYF.